This TCR beta chain was captured by sequencing in a study of blood T cell repertoires in COVID-19. Source study methods: Reference gene primer amplification gave nucleated cell count estimates. Some clones are missing from TCRdb's copy, which holds only in-frame ones; the method was immunoSEQ multiplex PCR. V and J calls and clone size are as listed in that table; D and trimming were resolved from the DNA. The repertoire holds about 140,000 clones, with almost 85% as singletons. The germline CDR1 and CDR2 sequences are KGHSH and LQKENI. This CDR3 comprises 17 residues. V was clipped by 8 bases and J by 0 bases, with 17 bases between them. This clone occurred once.

Sequenced: peripheral blood. This chain links TRBV18 with TRBJ2-6; possibly TRBD1 for D (6 bases). This sequence originates from a man aged 50-59 years with acute or convalescent COVID-19. The CDR3 nucleotides are TGTGCCAGCACAAAAACAGGGTTAAGCTCTGGGGCCAACGTCCTGACTTTC. Its protein product is CASTKTGLSSGANVLTF.